This T cell receptor (beta chain) stems from a study of naive and memory T cell subsets. Four subsets defined by CD45RA and CD27 were sorted after CD3, CD4, CD8 and live/dead staining. Concerning this clonotype: Its target is unknown.

Overall study results and limits: Activation and differentiation may alter RNA-based TCR counts.

The beta constant-region primer was an equimolar mix of two oligonucleotides covering TRBC1 and TRBC2. MiXCR, run by TCRdb on the UMI-ligation and nested PCR reads, gives a single entry per CDR3 protein. The sample gives tens of thousands of distinct CDR3 sequences, approximately 12% of which show up once; 22% is in the top ten. V was pared by 0 bases and J by 6 bases, with 9 bases between. CDR1 is LGHNA and CDR2 is YNFKEQ in the germline V gene. The CDR3 sequence is 13 residues long. The receptor's source is a human donor in good health. V gene TRBV4-2 combines with J gene TRBJ2-7; perhaps TRBD2 as D (5 bases). Specimen: effector memory CD4+ T cells from blood. The subset was: effector memory, CD45RA- CD27-. For the CDR3, the DNA is TGTGCCAGCAGCCAAGAGCTGGCGGGCGAGCAGTACTTC. It translates to CASSQELAGEQYF.